This TCR beta chain derives from a study of blood T cells in healthy people across ages. V was pared by 6 bases and J by 6 bases, with 9 bases between. This CDR3 has 13 amino acids. Germline V gene sequence: CDR1 MNHEY, CDR2 SMNVEV (reference sequence). Alongside a J-beta primer mix, a sample-barcoded 5' primer served in a second PCR lasting about 6 to 12 cycles. TCRdb processed the 5' RACE reads anew with MiXCR; each CDR3 protein has one entry. The sample has 1.5 million to 2 million distinct CDR3 sequences, 49% seen once. This sequence originates from a woman in her forties in good health. V usage is TRBV27 and J usage is TRBJ1-6; D call uncertain. Sequenced input: blood. In nucleotides, the CDR3 is TGTGCCAGCAGGGGCGCCGGTAATTCACCCCTCCACTTT. Protein sequence: CASRGAGNSPLHF.